A selection of T cell receptor beta chains follows, all from one sample in a study of blood T cell repertoires in COVID-19. Data came from immunoSEQ multiplex PCR; TCRdb stores just in-frame clones and leaves some out. The profile shows roughly 230,000 clones, around 89% of them singletons. Specimen: peripheral blood. These receptors were obtained from a woman aged 55-70 years with COVID-19, enrolled during active disease. The CDR3 runs from the conserved cysteine through the conserved F or W. D genes are given only for firm matches. Clone size is stated in some rows and not others, as once, few, many or a class when expanded.

D: .
size: .
V: TRBV12-3/TRBV12-4
J: TRBJ1-6
DNA: TGTGCCAGCAGTGGGCAGAGTAATTCACCCCTCCACTTT
CDR3: CASSGQSNSPLHF

D: TRBD2
size: medium-sized
V: TRBV11-2
J: TRBJ2-7
DNA: TGTGCCAGCAGCTTAGACTCTTTCGGGACTAGCGGGGTCTACGAGCAGTACTTC
CDR3: CASSLDSFGTSGVYEQYF

D: TRBD2
size: .
V: TRBV5-1
J: TRBJ2-7
DNA: TGCGCCAGCAGCCCCGGGGGGGCGGCCTACTCCTACGAGCAGTACTTC
CDR3: CASSPGGAAYSYEQYF

D: TRBD2
size: .
V: TRBV3-1/TRBV3-2
J: TRBJ2-3
DNA: TGTGCCAGCAGCCGAGGACTAGCGGAGAGCACAGATACGCAGTATTTT
CDR3: CASSRGLAESTDTQYF

D: .
size: .
V: TRBV7-2
J: TRBJ1-1
DNA: TGTGCCAGCAGCTCCCGCGGACAGCTTGAAGCTTTCTTT
CDR3: CASSSRGQLEAFF

D: .
size: .
V: TRBV9
J: TRBJ1-1
DNA: TGTGCCAGCAGCGCCCAGATGAACACTGAAGCTTTCTTT
CDR3: CASSAQMNTEAFF

D: .
size: .
V: TRBV10-2
J: TRBJ2-7
DNA: TGCGCCAGCAGTGATAATTACGAGCAGTACTTC
CDR3: CASSDNYEQYF

D: .
size: .
V: TRBV6-5
J: TRBJ2-5
DNA: TGTGCCAGCAGTTACTCCCACGCGGGAGAGACCCAGTACTTC
CDR3: CASSYSHAGETQYF

D: .
size: .
V: TRBV7-2
J: TRBJ2-5
DNA: TGTGCCAGCAGCTTAGGGTCGGCAGGCAGGGGATTAGAGACCCAGTACTTC
CDR3: CASSLGSAGRGLETQYF

D: TRBD1
size: .
V: TRBV4-2
J: TRBJ2-7
DNA: TGTGCCAGCAGCCAAGACCGACAGGGTACCTACGAGCAGTACTTC
CDR3: CASSQDRQGTYEQYF

D: TRBD1
size: .
V: TRBV27
J: TRBJ1-1
DNA: TGTGCCAGCACTTCGGACAGGGTGGACACTGAAGCTTTCTTT
CDR3: CASTSDRVDTEAFF

D: .
size: .
V: TRBV3-1/TRBV3-2
J: TRBJ1-1
DNA: TGTGCCAGCAGCCAAGAACCCTCCGTTTCGGGGGGAGCTTTCTTT
CDR3: CASSQEPSVSGGAFF

D: TRBD1
size: .
V: TRBV7-9
J: TRBJ2-7
DNA: TGTGCCAGCAGCACCTGGACAGGCCCCTACGAGCAGTACTTC
CDR3: CASSTWTGPYEQYF

D: TRBD1
size: once
V: TRBV27
J: TRBJ1-6
DNA: TGTGCCAGCAGTACCGGGACAGGGGCCCCTTTTGGCTCACCCCTCCACTTT
CDR3: CASSTGTGAPFGSPLHF

D: .
size: .
V: TRBV3-1/TRBV3-2
J: TRBJ2-7
DNA: TGTGCCAGTGCGAGGGCCTACGAGCAGTACTTC
CDR3: CASARAYEQYF

D: TRBD2
size: .
V: TRBV6-2/TRBV6-3
J: TRBJ2-5
DNA: TGTGCCAGCAGTTACGGCCAGCGGGGGGACTACCAAGAGACCCAGTACTTC
CDR3: CASSYGQRGDYQETQYF

D: .
size: .
V: TRBV5-5
J: TRBJ2-2
DNA: TGTGCCAGCATCCCGCCCCCGGGGGAGGGGGAGCTGTTTTTT
CDR3: CASIPPPGEGELFF

D: .
size: .
V: TRBV6-4
J: TRBJ2-4
DNA: TGTGCCAGCAGCCTGGGGCAGGGTGACATTCAGTACTTC
CDR3: CASSLGQGDIQYF

D: TRBD2
size: .
V: TRBV5-4
J: TRBJ2-1
DNA: TGTGCCAGCAGCTCCATAGCGGGGGGGCGAAATGAGCAGTTCTTC
CDR3: CASSSIAGGRNEQFF

D: .
size: few
V: TRBV6-5
J: TRBJ1-3
DNA: TGTGCCAGCAGTCCACCTTATAGCTCTGGAAACACCATATATTTT
CDR3: CASSPPYSSGNTIYF

D: .
size: .
V: TRBV6-4
J: TRBJ1-2
DNA: TGTGCCAGCAGTGAGGAGTCCGGTGGCTATGGCTACACCTTC
CDR3: CASSEESGGYGYTF

D: TRBD1
size: .
V: TRBV19
J: TRBJ1-2
DNA: TGTGCCAGTAGTATGGTCAGGGGGAGGCGTGGCTACACCTTC
CDR3: CASSMVRGRRGYTF

D: TRBD1
size: .
V: TRBV19
J: TRBJ2-7
DNA: TGTGCCAGTAGTATCCGGGACAGGATTTTCGACGAGCAGTACTTC
CDR3: CASSIRDRIFDEQYF

D: TRBD1
size: .
V: TRBV5-1
J: TRBJ2-2
DNA: TGCGCCAGCAGCCCCGGTGGACAGGGAATCGGGGAGCTGTTTTTT
CDR3: CASSPGGQGIGELFF

D: TRBD2
size: .
V: TRBV6-2/TRBV6-3
J: TRBJ2-1
DNA: TGTGCCAGCAGTTACACTAGCGGGGGGATACCGGCCCATGAGCAGTTCTTC
CDR3: CASSYTSGGIPAHEQFF

D: .
size: .
V: TRBV28
J: TRBJ1-2
DNA: TGTGCCACCCCCCGAGGAGGGTCCTATGGCTACACCTTC
CDR3: CATPRGGSYGYTF

D: TRBD1
size: .
V: TRBV6-5
J: TRBJ2-1
DNA: TGTGCCAGCATGGACAGGCTCGATCTCCAGTTCTTC
CDR3: CASMDRLDLQFF